A selection of T cell receptor beta chains follows, all from one sample in a study of blood T cells in healthy people across ages. MiXCR, run by TCRdb on the 5' RACE reads, gives a single entry per CDR3 protein. In the table there are 2 million or so distinct CDR3 sequences, around half of which are singletons. Material for sequencing was blood. These receptors came from a woman aged 40 to 50 in good health. Each CDR3 is given with its conserved first and last residue. A D gene is named only where the DNA matches it firmly. For some rows the clone size is stated as once, few or many, or as a class when expanded; others skip it.

D gene	V gene	J gene	clone size	CDR3 DNA	CDR3 protein
NA	TRBV3-1	TRBJ2-3	NA	TGTGCCAGCAGCTCTGACAGGCTGCACACAGATACGCAGTATTTT	CASSSDRLHTDTQYF
TRBD1	TRBV6-5	TRBJ2-7	few	TGTGCCAGCAGTTACTCGAAGGTACAGGGGGCGCGGGAGCAGTACTTC	CASSYSKVQGAREQYF
NA	TRBV28	TRBJ2-3	few	TGTGCCAGCAGTTCGATCAGGGGAACGCAGTATTTT	CASSSIRGTQYF
TRBD1	TRBV20-1	TRBJ2-5	NA	TGCAGTGCTAGAGGACACAGGGGACGCCACAATGAGCAGTACTTC	CSARGHRGRHNEQYF
NA	TRBV6-1	TRBJ2-1	NA	TGTGCCAGCAGTGAAGCGGTAAGCAGATCCGGGGTCAATGAGCAGTTCTTC	CASSEAVSRSGVNEQFF
NA	TRBV6-2/TRBV6-3	TRBJ2-3	many	TGTGCCAGCAGTTACGGGAGCACAGATACGCAGTATTTT	CASSYGSTDTQYF
NA	TRBV7-9	TRBJ1-4	NA	TGTGCCAGCAGCTCTGGGGCCGGGGGCGATGAAAAACTGTTTTTT	CASSSGAGGDEKLFF
NA	TRBV21-1	TRBJ2-2	NA	TGTGCCAGCAGCAAAGCTGAGGACAGGGGCGCGAACACCGGGGAGCTGTTTTTT	CASSKAEDRGANTGELFF
NA	TRBV20-1	TRBJ2-1	NA	TGCAGTCAAACCGCCGGCAGGAGCTCCTACAATGAGCAGTTCTTC	CSQTAGRSSYNEQFF
NA	TRBV7-2	TRBJ2-7	many	TGTGCCAGCAGCTTAACCGACACCTACGAGCAGTACTTC	CASSLTDTYEQYF
TRBD2	TRBV6-2/TRBV6-3	TRBJ2-1	NA	TGTGCCAGCAGTTACTTAGCGGGGGGGCGTGAGTTCTTC	CASSYLAGGREFF
TRBD1	TRBV7-2	TRBJ2-4	few	TGTGCCAGCAGCTTAGTAGGGGGACAGGTCAGGAACATTCAGTACTTC	CASSLVGGQVRNIQYF
NA	TRBV6-1	TRBJ1-5	NA	TGTGCCAGCAGTGAAGTGGCAGGGGATCAGCCCCAGCATTTT	CASSEVAGDQPQHF
NA	TRBV2	TRBJ2-5	few	TGTGCCAGCAGTTCGTTACGGACAGCCCAAGAGACCCAGTACTTC	CASSSLRTAQETQYF
NA	TRBV7-2	TRBJ2-6	NA	TGTGCCAGCAGCCTACTGACTCTCAGGGCCAACGTCCTGACTTTC	CASSLLTLRANVLTF
NA	TRBV20-1	TRBJ1-6	NA	TGCAGTGCTAGAGATCACGGCGGAATAAGCTCCTATAATTCACCCCTCCACTTT	CSARDHGGISSYNSPLHF
NA	TRBV27	TRBJ2-3	few	TGTGCCAGCAGTTCACGAGGGTATGCCACAGATACGCAGTATTTT	CASSSRGYATDTQYF
NA	TRBV7-2	TRBJ2-1	NA	TGTGCCAGCAGCTCGTGGAGGGATGAGCAGTTCTTC	CASSSWRDEQFF
NA	TRBV15	TRBJ2-5	NA	TGTGCCACCAGCAGGGGAACCCAAGAGACCCAGTACTTC	CATSRGTQETQYF
TRBD1	TRBV12-3/TRBV12-4	TRBJ2-3	NA	TGTGCCAGCACCTTGGGGACAGGGAGAACAGATATGCAGTATTTT	CASTLGTGRTDMQYF
TRBD1	TRBV12-3/TRBV12-4	TRBJ2-1	few	TGTGCCAGCAGTTTAGGGACAGGGGTTGAGCAGTTCTTC	CASSLGTGVEQFF
TRBD2	TRBV28	TRBJ2-1	NA	TGTGCCAGCAGTTCGGCTAGCGGGGGGGCTATATACAATGAGCAGTTCTTC	CASSSASGGAIYNEQFF